This T cell receptor (beta chain) was documented in a study of graft-versus-host responses after intestinal transplantation. Background on the study: Grafts that recipients had were multivisceral, liver-intestinal, or isolated intestinal transplants. General study results and limits: Among circulating GvH clones, peak levels were associated with early post-transplant declines in HvG clones.

Assay used: immunoSEQ multiplex PCR; TCRdb lists only in-frame clones, some missing. The data show 45,000 to 50,000 clones, about 90% seen once. As to this clone: Its cognate antigen is unknown.

Germline V lookup: CDR1 MNHNS, CDR2 SASEGT. There are 14 residues in the CDR3. V was clipped by 6 bases and J by 2 bases; unmatched bases: 7. This sequence joins TRBV6-1 and TRBJ2-7; 7 bases align to TRBD2. Sequenced here: unstimulated CD4+ T cells sorted from spleen or lymph node cells, sampled before transplant. The sequence was obtained from a human donor who was the organ donor for an intestinal transplant. In DNA, the CDR3 is TGTGCCAGCAGAAAGGGAGGGCCGCCCTACGAGCAGTACTTC. Its translation is CASRKGGPPYEQYF.